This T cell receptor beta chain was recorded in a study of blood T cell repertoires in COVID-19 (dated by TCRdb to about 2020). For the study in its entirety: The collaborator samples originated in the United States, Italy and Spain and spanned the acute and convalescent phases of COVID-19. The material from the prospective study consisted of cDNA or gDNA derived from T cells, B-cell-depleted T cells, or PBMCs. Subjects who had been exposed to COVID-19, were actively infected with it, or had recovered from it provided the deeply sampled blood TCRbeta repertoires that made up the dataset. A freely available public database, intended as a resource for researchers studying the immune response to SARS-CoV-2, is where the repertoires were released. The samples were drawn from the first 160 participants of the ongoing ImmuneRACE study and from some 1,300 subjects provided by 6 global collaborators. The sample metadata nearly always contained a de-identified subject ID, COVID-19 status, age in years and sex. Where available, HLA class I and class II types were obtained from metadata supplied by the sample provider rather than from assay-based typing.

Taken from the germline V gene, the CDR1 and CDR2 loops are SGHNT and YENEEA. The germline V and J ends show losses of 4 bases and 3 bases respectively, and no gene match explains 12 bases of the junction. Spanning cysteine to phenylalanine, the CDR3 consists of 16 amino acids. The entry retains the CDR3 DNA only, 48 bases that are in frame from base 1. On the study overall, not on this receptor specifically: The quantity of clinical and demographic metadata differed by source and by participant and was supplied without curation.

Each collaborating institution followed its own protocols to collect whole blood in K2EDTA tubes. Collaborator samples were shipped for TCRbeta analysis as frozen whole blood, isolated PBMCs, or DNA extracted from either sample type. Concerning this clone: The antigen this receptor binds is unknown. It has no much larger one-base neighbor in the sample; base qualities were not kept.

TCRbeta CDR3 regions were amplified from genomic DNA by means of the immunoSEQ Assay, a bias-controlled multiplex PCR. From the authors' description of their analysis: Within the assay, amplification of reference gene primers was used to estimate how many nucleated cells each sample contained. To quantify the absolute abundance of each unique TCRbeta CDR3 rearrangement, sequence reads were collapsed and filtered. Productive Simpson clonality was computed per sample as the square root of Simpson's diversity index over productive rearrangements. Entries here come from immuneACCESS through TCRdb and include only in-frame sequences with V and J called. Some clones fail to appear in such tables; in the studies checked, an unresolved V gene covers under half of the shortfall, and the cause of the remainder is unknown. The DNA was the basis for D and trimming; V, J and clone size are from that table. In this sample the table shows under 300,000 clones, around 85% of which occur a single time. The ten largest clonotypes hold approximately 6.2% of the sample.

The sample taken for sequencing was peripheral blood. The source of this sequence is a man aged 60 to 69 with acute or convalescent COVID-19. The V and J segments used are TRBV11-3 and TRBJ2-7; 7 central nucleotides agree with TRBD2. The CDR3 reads CASSSRGGLADYEQYF. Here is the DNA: TGTGCCAGCAGCTCCCGAGGTGGTCTAGCGGACTACGAGCAGTACTTC.